What follows is one T cell receptor beta chain and its context. The V end was cut by 0 bases, the J end by 5 bases, with 16 bases between. Germline values: CDR1 SGHDN, CDR2 FVKESK. The CDR3 is 16 residues long. The sample is drawn from a study of T cells in Graves' hyperthyroidism and ophthalmopathy. It was RNA transcripts that yielded the amplified TCR beta CDR3 regions. Using the HTBI primer set, a first-round RT-PCR was run on the TCR CDR3. TCRdb itself ran the multiplex PCR reads through MiXCR, one entry per CDR3 protein. The table includes around 540,000 distinct CDR3 sequences, 15% to 20% detected once.

The clonotype was recovered from a woman in her thirties with Graves' ophthalmopathy. V is TRBV14 and J is TRBJ2-5, with D tentatively TRBD2 (5 bases). Sequencing was performed on blood. CDR3 sequence (DNA): TGTGCCAGCAGCCAAGATATAGGCGGGTTCGGGGAGACCCAGTACTTC. This sequence encodes CASSQDIGGFGETQYF.